The 22 T cell receptor beta chains in this list originate from one sample, sequenced in a study of Ad26.COV2.S vaccination and SARS-CoV-2 variants. Treatment described: around 19 received Ad26.COV2.S at low or high dose, single or two shots; about 5 received placebo; per-sample allocation not given. Sampling was performed 63 days after the first vaccine or placebo injection. Produced via immunoSEQ multiplex PCR; TCRdb's table is partial and in-frame only. The repertoire holds 400,000 to 500,000 clones, roughly 90% seen once, with around 3.6% in the top ten. The sample here was peripheral blood, taken in a trial of Ad26.COV2.S vaccine versus placebo. These receptors were taken from a person between 18 and 65 years old who received the Ad26.COV2.S COVID-19 vaccine or a placebo.

This rearrangement joins TRBV21-1 to TRBJ2-7. TRBV21-1 is noted as a pseudogene. The CDR3 sequence is 12 residues long. In DNA form, the CDR3 reads TGTGCCAGCAGACCGACCAACTACGAGCAGTACTTC. Translating it yields CASRPTNYEQYF.

The V call is TRBV7-2, the J call TRBJ2-3, with 8 bases aligning to TRBD2. The CDR3 runs 15 residues. Trimming removed 5 bases from V and 4 bases from J; junction bases left unmatched: 8. CDR1 and CDR2 from the germline V gene are SGHTA and FQGNSA. The CDR3 DNA is TGTGCCAGCAGCCCGGGAGGGGGGATAGCAGATACGCAGTATTTT. This encodes CASSPGGGIADTQYF.

The chain uses TRBV7-9 and TRBJ2-3; D call uncertain. The germline V and J ends were trimmed by 5 bases and 4 bases, with 13 bases remaining between them. Germline CDR1 SEHNR, CDR2 FQNEAQ (reference sequence). This CDR3 has 14 residues. The CDR3 DNA reads TGTGCCAGCAGCCCCTCGGGCGATGCAGATACGCAGTATTTT. It yields the protein CASSPSGDADTQYF.

This clone appeared a single time. The chain joins TRBV28 to TRBJ1-2, with D possibly matching TRBD1 (6 bases). Germline V lookup: CDR1 MDHEN, CDR2 SYDVKM. V was clipped by 8 bases and J by 8 bases, with 15 bases between them. The CDR3 is 12 amino acids. The CDR3, as DNA: TGTGCCAGCGGACAGCCCGGTGTCGGCTACACCTTC. Translation: CASGQPGVGYTF.

This chain uses TRBV6-2 or TRBV6-3 with TRBJ1-5; D is uncertain. The CDR3 has 13 amino acids. Deletions cut 2 bases from V and 4 bases from J, with 6 bases between. Germline loops: CDR1 MNHEY, CDR2 SVGEGT. CDR3 DNA: TGTGCCAGCAGTTACGCCAGGAATCAGCCCCAGCATTTT. Its translation is CASSYARNQPQHF.

The chain carries TRBV27 and TRBJ2-7; maybe TRBD1 (6 bases). The germline V and J ends were trimmed by 3 bases and 5 bases, with 11 bases remaining between them. CDR3 length equals 13 residues. Germline values: CDR1 MNHEY, CDR2 SMNVEV (reference sequence). CDR3 nucleotides: TGTGCCAGCAGTTTCGCACAGGGTGACGAGCAGTACTTC. It is translated as CASSFAQGDEQYF.

This chain connects TRBV24-1 to TRBJ1-5; D gene unclear. V lost 3 bases to trimming and J lost 4 bases, with 9 bases between them. Per the germline V gene, CDR1 is KGHDR and CDR2 is SFDVKD. CDR3 size: 14 residues. CDR3 sequence: CATSDSRSNQPQHF. CDR3 nucleotides: TGTGCCACCAGTGATAGCAGGTCAAATCAGCCCCAGCATTTT.

The rearrangement uses TRBV27 and TRBJ2-7, with D maybe TRBD2 (5 bases). Germline CDR1 and CDR2: MNHEY and SMNVEV (reference sequence). CDR3 length: 11 residues. Trimming removed 5 bases at V and 8 bases at J, with 10 bases between. CDR3 in DNA: TGTGCCAGCAGTACCTCCGGGAAGCAGTACTTC. This encodes CASSTSGKQYF.

This chain links TRBV6-5 with TRBJ1-2; TRBD1 agrees at 7 bases. The CDR3 totals 13 residues. V trimming: 8 bases; J trimming: 2 bases; junction bases outside the gene matches: 5. The germline V gene has CDR1 MNHEY and CDR2 SVGAGI. CDR3 protein: CASAEQGNYGYTF. In DNA form, the CDR3 reads TGTGCCAGCGCTGAACAGGGGAACTATGGCTACACCTTC.

The chain has TRBV4-1 and TRBJ2-4, with a weak D call TRBD1 (6 bases). Germline V lookup: CDR1 MGHRA, CDR2 YSYEKL. The CDR3 has 13 residues. V lost 3 bases, J lost 5 bases, and 8 bases lay in between. CDR3 coding DNA: TGCGCCAGCAGCCAGTCAGGGGAAAACATTCAGTACTTC. It specifies CASSQSGENIQYF.

The rearrangement joins TRBV7-9 to TRBJ2-7; no definite D call. Trimming cost V 5 bases and J 7 bases, with 12 bases left between them. This CDR3 comprises 12 residues. Germline CDR1 reads SEHNR; CDR2 reads FQNEAQ (reference sequence). The CDR3 DNA is TGTGCCAGCAGCGGTCTGAAGACAGAGCAGTACTTC. Translating gives CASSGLKTEQYF.

The V call is TRBV5-1, the J call TRBJ1-3, with 8 bases identical to TRBD1. The junction had 5 bases not matched to a gene; V was cut back by 3 bases and J by 0 bases. CDR3 length: 16 residues. Germline CDR1 is SGHRS and CDR2 is YFSETQ. For the CDR3, the DNA is TGCGCCAGCAGCTCATCAGGGGGCGCCTCTGGAAACACCATATATTTT. Translation: CASSSSGGASGNTIYF.

The chain carries TRBV5-1 and TRBJ1-2; D gene unclear. V lost 4 bases and J 5 bases, leaving 15 bases between the germline ends. Germline CDR1 is SGHRS and CDR2 is YFSETQ. This CDR3 is built from 14 residues. The CDR3 DNA follows: TGCGCCAGCAGCCCTGGGTGGACTGATTATGGCTACACCTTC. Translated, it gives CASSPGWTDYGYTF.

The gene calls are TRBV6-2 or TRBV6-3 and TRBJ2-1; TRBD1 aligns across 9 bases. Germline V CDR1 and CDR2: MNHEY, SVGEGT. The V gene end was trimmed by 2 bases and the J gene end by 3 bases; junction bases not matched to a gene: 8. The CDR3 length is 17 residues. DNA for the CDR3: TGTGCCAGCAGTTACAATCTAGACAGGGGGAACTACAATGAGCAGTTCTTC. Protein: CASSYNLDRGNYNEQFF.

The chain employs TRBV5-5 and TRBJ2-7; D uncertain. CDR1 is SGHKS and CDR2 is YYEKEE in the germline V gene (reference sequence). Deletions cut 10 bases from V and 2 bases from J, with 16 bases between. CDR3 length: 13 amino acids. The CDR3 bases are TGTGCCTCCTCGATGGTCCCGGCCTACGAGCAGTACTTC. It yields the protein CASSMVPAYEQYF.

This clone was recorded a few times. The chain carries TRBV5-4 and TRBJ1-2, with D tentatively TRBD1 (6 bases). The V end lost 4 bases, the J end lost 6 bases, and 13 bases lay between the germline ends. This CDR3 region has 13 residues. CDR1 SGHNT and CDR2 YYREEE come from the germline V gene (reference sequence). The DNA of the CDR3 is TGTGCCAGCAGCCCAGGGGTCCCGGATGGCTACACCTTC. Translating gives CASSPGVPDGYTF.

The rearrangement links TRBV5-6 to TRBJ1-2, with TRBD1 as a possible D gene (5 bases). The CDR3 runs to 14 residues. Trimming stripped 4 bases from V and 1 base from J, with 11 bases between. In germline, CDR1 is SGHDT, CDR2 YYEEEE. This CDR3 is CASSKRQNNYGYTF. For the CDR3, the DNA is TGTGCCAGCAGCAAAAGACAGAATAACTATGGCTACACCTTC.

The CDR3 region has the DNA TGTGCCAGCAGCTTCTCTAGGACAGGGGTTGGGGAGACCCAGTACTTC. Encoded protein: CASSFSRTGVGETQYF. V is TRBV5-8 and J is TRBJ2-5; 9 bases align to TRBD1. CDR3 size: 16 residues. CDR1 SGHTS and CDR2 YDEGEE come from the germline V gene. The J segment lost 5 bases and the V segment lost 2 bases, leaving 10 bases of the junction unmatched.

The chain's CDR3 is CASTPGTATNEKLFF. Here the CDR3 DNA reads TGTGCCAGTACCCCAGGGACAGCAACTAATGAAAAACTGTTTTTT. The V gene is TRBV19, the J gene TRBJ1-4, with 7 bases aligning to TRBD1. The trim removed 7 bases at V and 0 bases at J, leaving 5 bases unmatched. The CDR3 totals 15 residues. Germline V gene lookup returns CDR1 LNHDA and CDR2 SQIVND (reference sequence).

This chain joins TRBV4-1 and TRBJ1-4; weak D call: TRBD1 (5 bases). Germline CDR1 reads MGHRA; CDR2 reads YSYEKL. V was clipped by 0 bases and J by 8 bases, with 16 bases between them. CDR3 length: 16 residues. The CDR3 loop reads CASSQDLGGFGEKLFF. The DNA of the CDR3 is TGCGCCAGCAGCCAAGATCTCGGGGGATTCGGGGAAAAACTGTTTTTT.

This clone occurred once. The V call is TRBV29-1, the J call TRBJ1-1; D is possibly TRBD1 (5 bases). The CDR3 runs to 12 residues. V was clipped by 6 bases and J by 11 bases, with 19 bases between them. CDR1 SQVTM and CDR2 ANQGSEA come from the germline V gene. CDR3 sequence reads: CSVSQGSLSAFF. CDR3 nucleotide sequence: TGCAGCGTCTCTCAGGGCTCCCTGTCTGCTTTCTTT.

The gene calls are TRBV3-1 (or the pseudogene TRBV3-2) and TRBJ1-2; no clear D gene. CDR1 and CDR2 (germline): LGHDT, YNNKEL (reference sequence). CDR3 size: 14 residues. With 3 bases removed from V and 9 bases from J, the gap between germline ends came to 17 bases. Here the CDR3 DNA reads TGTGCCAGCAGCCAGGCATCGAGGCAGAAGAGCTACACCTTC. This encodes CASSQASRQKSYTF.